This T cell receptor (beta chain) was sequenced for a study of Ad26.COV2.S vaccination and SARS-CoV-2 variants. Regarding the study as a whole: Spike-specific TCR breadth in vaccine recipients exceeded that seen in placebo recipients. There was a possibility that the TCR breadth and depth analyses underestimated total T cell responses. For non-spike TCRs, breadth in vaccine recipients resembled that in placebo recipients.

Germline lookup yields CDR1 SGHNT and CDR2 YYREEE (reference sequence). The CDR3 is made up of 15 amino acids. The V and J ends lost 3 bases and 2 bases respectively, with 14 bases between them. Only in-frame clones appear in the TCRdb table, and some are missing; sequencing was by immunoSEQ multiplex PCR. The data contain about 94,000 clones, roughly 84% of them singletons. Remarks on this clone: What it binds is not known.

The sample here was peripheral blood, taken after recovery from COVID-19. The rearrangement links TRBV5-4 to TRBJ1-2; TRBD1 might be the D (6 bases). The source is a human donor who had recovered from COVID-19. CDR3 protein: CASSSTQGLNYGYTF. The DNA for the CDR3 is TGTGCCAGCAGCTCAACACAGGGTTTGAACTATGGCTACACCTTC.